The next 13 T cell receptor beta chains were all read from a single sample in a study of response to subunit inactivated influenza vaccine. MiXCR was run by TCRdb on the RT-PCR reads, yielding one entry per CDR3 protein. Of about 570,000 distinct CDR3 sequences in the sample, over 9.5% were seen once. This material consisted of PBMCs from blood, taken on the day of vaccination. Receptors were obtained from a man aged 50 to 59 who received an inactivated influenza vaccine.

This clonotype was picked up a small number of times. The V and J genes are TRBV5-1 and TRBJ1-5, with D tentatively TRBD1 (5 bases). The CDR3 sequence is 15 residues long. V was clipped by 6 bases and J by 0 bases, with 13 bases between them. Germline loops: CDR1 SGHRS, CDR2 YFSETQ. The CDR3 coding sequence is TGCGCCAGCAACCCCCGGGGGGATAGCAATCAGCCCCAGCATTTT. Translated: CASNPRGDSNQPQHF.

This clonotype was observed a few times. The J gene is TRBJ2-1, the V gene TRBV4-3, with 7 bases aligning to TRBD1. The CDR3 covers 16 residues. Germline-derived CDR1 and CDR2 are LGHNA and YSLEER. V lost 0 bases and J lost 0; bases outside the gene matches: 2. The CDR3 protein is CASSQDRGLSYNEQFF. CDR3 sequence (DNA): TGCGCCAGCAGCCAAGATAGGGGGCTCTCCTACAATGAGCAGTTCTTC.

This clonotype was seen repeatedly, ten times or more. The rearrangement uses TRBV12-3 or TRBV12-4 and TRBJ1-1; D not certain. V lost 6 bases and J 5 bases, leaving 10 bases between the germline ends. The CDR3 runs 12 residues. CDR3 sequence (DNA): TGTGCCAGCAGCCCGTTGCGGACTGAAGCTTTCTTT. Residues: CASSPLRTEAFF.

In its sample, this clonotype was seen a few times. The V and J genes are TRBV3-1 and TRBJ2-2; weak D call: TRBD2 (6 bases). The V end was cut by 6 bases, the J end by 1 base, with 15 bases between. This CDR3 region has 16 residues. The germline gives CDR1 LGHDT, CDR2 YNNKEL (reference sequence). The CDR3 DNA reads TGTGCCAGCAGGGGTGCGGGTAGCGGGAACACCGGGGAGCTGTTTTTT. This encodes CASRGAGSGNTGELFF.

This clonotype was observed at least ten times. The J gene is TRBJ2-7, the V gene TRBV12-3 or TRBV12-4; possible D gene TRBD1, 5 bases. The CDR3 is 15 amino acids. With 5 bases removed from V and 6 bases from J, the gap between germline ends came to 20 bases. This CDR3 is CASSPMLRRVREQYF. CDR3 sequence (DNA): TGTGCCAGCAGTCCCATGCTCCGCAGGGTTCGCGAGCAGTACTTC.

This clonotype came up a few times. This chain links TRBV20-1 with TRBJ2-6, with D perhaps given as TRBD1 or TRBD2 (6 bases each). CDR3 length equals 18 residues. CDR1 is DFQATT and CDR2 is SNEGSKA in the germline V gene (reference sequence). Trimming stripped 0 bases from V and 0 bases from J, with 15 bases between. Here the CDR3 DNA reads TGCAGTGCTAGAGATTGGGGGGCCCCTAGCTCTGGGGCCAACGTCCTGACTTTC. Its protein is CSARDWGAPSSGANVLTF.

The chain recombines TRBV12-3 or TRBV12-4 with TRBJ1-4, with 7 bases aligning to TRBD1. V lost 2 bases and J lost 4; bases outside the gene matches: 10. The CDR3 covers 17 residues. CDR3 bases: TGTGCCAGCAGTTTATCCCCGGACAGGTCGCTTAATGAAAAACTGTTTTTT. Protein sequence: CASSLSPDRSLNEKLFF.

This clonotype was recorded a few times. V gene TRBV12-3 or TRBV12-4 combines with J gene TRBJ1-6; 9 bases align to TRBD1. The CDR3 loop spans 14 amino acids. V shed 5 bases and J 7 bases; nucleotides not matched to a gene: 3. The CDR3 region has the DNA TGTGCCAGCAGTGGACAGGGGTTCAATTCACCCCTCCACTTT. Protein sequence: CASSGQGFNSPLHF.

The chain is built from TRBV20-1 and TRBJ2-2; 9 positions agree with TRBD2. The germline V gene has CDR1 DFQATT and CDR2 SNEGSKA (reference sequence). There are 18 residues in the CDR3. V lost 0 bases and J lost 3; bases outside the gene matches: 11. This CDR3 is CSARDGLRGGADTGELFF. The CDR3 DNA is TGCAGTGCTAGAGATGGCTTGCGGGGGGGCGCGGACACCGGGGAGCTGTTTTTT.

The chain is built from TRBV29-1 and TRBJ2-2, with 7 bases lining up with TRBD2. Per germline, CDR1 SQVTM and CDR2 ANQGSEA. This CDR3 contains 12 residues. V shed 6 bases and J 6 bases; nucleotides not matched to a gene: 4. CDR3 protein: CSVAGVSGELFF. The CDR3, as DNA: TGCAGCGTCGCGGGGGTATCCGGGGAGCTGTTTTTT.

This chain connects TRBV20-1 to TRBJ1-2; 10 bases map to TRBD1. This CDR3 is built from 15 residues. The ends lost 6 bases at V and 4 bases at J; junction bases unmatched: 11. Germline CDR1 DFQATT, CDR2 SNEGSKA (reference sequence). The CDR3 region is CSAYRDRGRFYGYTF. DNA for the CDR3: TGCAGTGCCTACCGGGACAGGGGTCGATTCTATGGCTACACCTTC.

This clonotype was counted only a few times. The chain is built from TRBV27 and TRBJ1-6; 8 bases line up with TRBD1. Germline values: CDR1 MNHEY, CDR2 SMNVEV (reference sequence). CDR3 size: 16 residues. V gave up 3 bases and J gave up 4 bases; unmatched junction bases: 5. The DNA of the CDR3 is TGTGCCAGCAGTTTTGCCCGACAGGGGTATAATTCACCCCTCCACTTT. Encoded protein: CASSFARQGYNSPLHF.

The genes are TRBV12-3 or TRBV12-4 and TRBJ1-5; 8 nucleotides agree with TRBD1. The CDR3 contains 15 residues. V shed 5 bases and J 3 bases; nucleotides not matched to a gene: 6. The DNA for the CDR3 is TGTGCCAGCAGTCCGACAGGGGTGCCCAATCAGCCCCAGCATTTT. Residues: CASSPTGVPNQPQHF.